A selection of T cell receptor beta chains follows, all from one sample in a study of T cell repertoires in cytomegalovirus infection. The antigens of these receptors remain unknown. TCRdb reanalysed the reads using MiXCR and keeps one entry per CDR3 protein. The sample lists some 350,000 distinct CDR3 sequences, about 35% occurring once. The source material was cultured PBMCs, sampled from culture after CMV antigen stimulation. These receptors were collected from a human donor in good health (CMV status not recorded). Some clones in this sample may be carry-over from other donors' samples. Each CDR3 is given with its conserved first and last residue. The D gene is left open where the match is weak. Clone sizes are given selectively: once, few, many, or a class where the clone is expanded.

DNA: TGTGCCACCAGCAGAGATATGACTAGCGGGAGTATTAATGAGCAGTTCTTC; CDR3: CATSRDMTSGSINEQFF; size: NA; J: TRBJ2-1; D: TRBD2; V: TRBV15; length: 17
DNA: TGTGCCACCAGCAGAGATGGGAGGGGAGAAGCTTTCTTT; CDR3: CATSRDGRGEAFF; size: NA; J: TRBJ1-1; D: NA; V: TRBV15; length: 13
DNA: TGTGCCAGCACAGATTTTACAGATACGCAGTATTTT; CDR3: CASTDFTDTQYF; size: few; J: TRBJ2-3; D: NA; V: TRBV6-1; length: 12
DNA: TGTGCCAGCAGCCAGACAGGGGTTCATCAGCCCCAGCATTTT; CDR3: CASSQTGVHQPQHF; size: many; J: TRBJ1-5; D: TRBD1; V: TRBV7-2; length: 14
DNA: TGCAGTGCTTCCCATTTGGCGGCGGGAGGCCCCAATGAGCAGTTCTTC; CDR3: CSASHLAAGGPNEQFF; size: NA; J: TRBJ2-1; D: TRBD2; V: TRBV20-1; length: 16
DNA: TGTCCCAGCAGCCGTCAGGGTAGAATGAACACTGAAGCTTTCTTT; CDR3: CPSSRQGRMNTEAFF; size: NA; J: TRBJ1-1; D: NA; V: TRBV12-3/TRBV12-4; length: 15
DNA: TGTGCCAGCAGCACCTACAGTTCGGGGACAGATACGCAGTATTTT; CDR3: CASSTYSSGTDTQYF; size: many; J: TRBJ2-3; D: NA; V: TRBV7-2; length: 15
DNA: TGCGCCAGCAGCTTGGGACAGGGATCTCTGAACACTGAAGCTTTCTTT; CDR3: CASSLGQGSLNTEAFF; size: NA; J: TRBJ1-1; D: TRBD1; V: TRBV5-1; length: 16
DNA: TGTGCCAGCAGTTTCAGGACAGACTATGGCTACACCTTC; CDR3: CASSFRTDYGYTF; size: few; J: TRBJ1-2; D: NA; V: TRBV12-3/TRBV12-4; length: 13
DNA: TGTGCCAGCAGCTTAGGAGGGACTAGCGGGATGGGGCAAGAGACCCAGTACTTC; CDR3: CASSLGGTSGMGQETQYF; size: many; J: TRBJ2-5; D: TRBD2; V: TRBV7-2; length: 18
DNA: TGTGCCAGCAGCTTAGCGAACAGGGGGTTAAGGTTATACGAGCAGTACTTC; CDR3: CASSLANRGLRLYEQYF; size: many; J: TRBJ2-7; D: TRBD1; V: TRBV7-2; length: 17
DNA: TGTGCCAGCAGCTTGGAGGCAGGGACGAATGAGCAGTTCTTC; CDR3: CASSLEAGTNEQFF; size: few; J: TRBJ2-1; D: NA; V: TRBV5-8; length: 14
DNA: TGTGCCAGCAGCCACCCCCGGGACTCCAAGAAAAACTCCTACGAGCAGTACTTC; CDR3: CASSHPRDSKKNSYEQYF; size: few; J: TRBJ2-7; D: NA; V: TRBV11-2; length: 18
DNA: TGTGCCAGCAGCTTAGGATGGGGCGCGACTGAAGCTTTCTTT; CDR3: CASSLGWGATEAFF; size: NA; J: TRBJ1-1; D: NA; V: TRBV7-2; length: 14
DNA: TGTGCCAGTAGTATAATCAGCACCCCGGGCAACGTCCTGACTTTC; CDR3: CASSIISTPGNVLTF; size: NA; J: TRBJ2-6; D: NA; V: TRBV19; length: 15
DNA: TGTGCCAGCAGTTCTGCAGCGGATAGCACAGATACGCAGTATTTT; CDR3: CASSSAADSTDTQYF; size: few; J: TRBJ2-3; D: NA; V: TRBV6-2/TRBV6-3; length: 15
DNA: TGTGCCAGCAGCTTTGACAGTCTCAATCAGCCCCAGCATTTT; CDR3: CASSFDSLNQPQHF; size: many; J: TRBJ1-5; D: NA; V: TRBV7-2; length: 14
DNA: TGTGCCAGTAGTATAGGCGGGGCGAGAGCCAAAAACATTCAGTACTTC; CDR3: CASSIGGARAKNIQYF; size: NA; J: TRBJ2-4; D: NA; V: TRBV19; length: 16
DNA: TGCGCCAGCAGCTCTAACAGGGTTGGTAGCGGTATCACCGGGGAGCTGTTTTTT; CDR3: CASSSNRVGSGITGELFF; size: few; J: TRBJ2-2; D: NA; V: TRBV5-1; length: 18
DNA: TGTGCCAGCAGCTTATCGGAAGGGAGTCCTGAAGCTTTCTTT; CDR3: CASSLSEGSPEAFF; size: NA; J: TRBJ1-1; D: NA; V: TRBV7-6; length: 14
DNA: TGCAGTGGCGGACAGGGGGGCGGCTGGTCGGGGAACACTGAAGCTTTCTTT; CDR3: CSGGQGGGWSGNTEAFF; size: once; J: TRBJ1-1; D: TRBD1; V: TRBV20-1; length: 17
DNA: TGTGCCAGCAGTTACATTACCGGGGCCAACGTCCTGACTTTC; CDR3: CASSYITGANVLTF; size: few; J: TRBJ2-6; D: NA; V: TRBV6-6; length: 14
DNA: TGTGCCAGCAACCTGGGACAGGGCTACGAGCAGTACTTC; CDR3: CASNLGQGYEQYF; size: many; J: TRBJ2-7; D: TRBD1; V: TRBV6-1; length: 13
DNA: TGCGCCAGCAGCCAAGATCGCGGGACGGAAGCCAAAAACATTCAGTACTTC; CDR3: CASSQDRGTEAKNIQYF; size: few; J: TRBJ2-4; D: NA; V: TRBV4-1; length: 17
DNA: TGTGCCAGCAGCGCGAGACTAGCGGGAGCTGAGAATGAGCAGTTCTTC; CDR3: CASSARLAGAENEQFF; size: NA; J: TRBJ2-1; D: TRBD2; V: TRBV7-6; length: 16
DNA: TGCGCCAGCAGCTCGTCGGGGACAGGGGCCACTGAAGCTTTCTTT; CDR3: CASSSSGTGATEAFF; size: NA; J: TRBJ1-1; D: TRBD1; V: TRBV5-1; length: 15
DNA: TGTGCCAGCAGTGAAAGCGGGGGATCCGATGAGCAGTTCTTC; CDR3: CASSESGGSDEQFF; size: NA; J: TRBJ2-1; D: TRBD2; V: TRBV25-1; length: 14
DNA: TGTGCCAGTACCGATCGAACGGGGGGCGGTAATTCACCCCTCCACTTT; CDR3: CASTDRTGGGNSPLHF; size: few; J: TRBJ1-6; D: NA; V: TRBV19; length: 16
DNA: TGTGCCAGCAGCTTAGCGGACCAGGGGAGTGAAAAACTGTTTTTT; CDR3: CASSLADQGSEKLFF; size: few; J: TRBJ1-4; D: NA; V: TRBV7-9; length: 15
DNA: TGTGCCAGCAGCTTGGGTCAGACAGCCCAGAGGGGCTACACCTTC; CDR3: CASSLGQTAQRGYTF; size: medium-sized; J: TRBJ1-2; D: NA; V: TRBV7-2; length: 15
DNA: TGTGCCAGCAGCTGGGGGACTCACAACACAGATACGCAGTATTTT; CDR3: CASSWGTHNTDTQYF; size: NA; J: TRBJ2-3; D: NA; V: TRBV5-4; length: 15
DNA: TGTGCCAGCAGGGAAACGGGCAGGTTCAACGAGCAGTACTTC; CDR3: CASRETGRFNEQYF; size: NA; J: TRBJ2-7; D: NA; V: TRBV25-1; length: 14
DNA: TGTGCCAGCAGGTCGATTCGAGACAGCTATGGCTACACCTTC; CDR3: CASRSIRDSYGYTF; size: NA; J: TRBJ1-2; D: NA; V: TRBV6-1; length: 14
DNA: TGTGCCAGCAGCCAAGACTCCGGACAGGGAGACGAAAAACTGTTTTTT; CDR3: CASSQDSGQGDEKLFF; size: NA; J: TRBJ1-4; D: TRBD1; V: TRBV4-2; length: 16
DNA: TGCAGTGCAAACGGACAGGGGGACACTGCTAACTATGGCTACACCTTC; CDR3: CSANGQGDTANYGYTF; size: few; J: TRBJ1-2; D: TRBD1; V: TRBV20-1; length: 16
DNA: TGTGCCAGCAGTGACCGTAGCTCCTACAATGAGCAGTTCTTC; CDR3: CASSDRSSYNEQFF; size: NA; J: TRBJ2-1; D: NA; V: TRBV6-2/TRBV6-3; length: 14
DNA: TGTGCCAGCAGCCAACGGGTCAATTCACCCCTCCACTTT; CDR3: CASSQRVNSPLHF; size: NA; J: TRBJ1-6; D: NA; V: TRBV6-1; length: 13
DNA: TGTGCCAGCAGTAAAGTCCCCTACAATGAGCAGTTCTTC; CDR3: CASSKVPYNEQFF; size: NA; J: TRBJ2-1; D: NA; V: TRBV12-3/TRBV12-4; length: 13
DNA: TGTGCCAGCAGCTTAGACGGGGCCACCTACGAGCAGTACTTC; CDR3: CASSLDGATYEQYF; size: few; J: TRBJ2-7; D: NA; V: TRBV7-2; length: 14
DNA: TGCGCCAGCAGCCGACAGCTTACAGGGGGCCTACAAGAGACCCAGTACTTC; CDR3: CASSRQLTGGLQETQYF; size: many; J: TRBJ2-5; D: TRBD1; V: TRBV4-1; length: 17
DNA: TGCAGCGCCCAACTGACAGACCGTAGACCCCAGTACTTC; CDR3: CSAQLTDRRPQYF; size: NA; J: TRBJ2-5; D: NA; V: TRBV29-1; length: 13
DNA: TGTGCCAGCAGCTTAGGGGCGGTCGCCGGGGAGCAGTTCTTC; CDR3: CASSLGAVAGEQFF; size: many; J: TRBJ2-1; D: NA; V: TRBV7-8; length: 14
DNA: TGTGCCAGCAGTTTAAACGGCGGCAGGGAGAACTCCTTC; CDR3: CASSLNGGRENSF; size: once; J: TRBJ1-2; D: NA; V: TRBV12-3/TRBV12-4; length: 13
DNA: TGTGCCAGCAGTTACCCCCCGATATATACCAACTATGGCTACACCTTC; CDR3: CASSYPPIYTNYGYTF; size: NA; J: TRBJ1-2; D: NA; V: TRBV6-7; length: 16